The clone carrying this T cell receptor (beta chain) was counted a few times. The data were taken from a study of blood T cell repertoires in COVID-19. Germline CDR1 reads SNHLY; CDR2 reads FYNNEI. The CDR3 consists of 15 residues. The ends were cut back, 2 bases at V and 4 bases at J, with 12 bases in the middle. Method: immunoSEQ multiplex PCR; TCRdb's copy keeps in-frame clones and lacks some. The table lists 110,000 to 150,000 clones, 65% to 85% of them singletons. The V and J genes are TRBV2 and TRBJ1-5; a weak D match, TRBD1 (5 bases). The specimen was peripheral blood. The TCR comes from a woman between 55 and 75 years old with acute or convalescent COVID-19. The CDR3 region is CASSENRGTNQPQHF. The CDR3 nucleotides are TGTGCCAGCAGTGAAAATAGGGGCACAAATCAGCCCCAGCATTTT.